These 27 T cell receptor beta chains were sequenced from one sample in a study of T cells in women clearing cervical HPV infection. Profiling relied on immunoSEQ multiplex PCR, and the TCRdb table lists in-frame clones only, not all of them. This table lists fewer than 30,000 clones. Sequences were obtained from blood buffy coat. The receptors come from a woman aged 18-70 years with a cervical HPV16 infection that either progressed to CIN3+ or cleared (not recorded which).

The CDR3 region is CASSPSQALNEQFF. The DNA read from the CDR3 is TGTGCCAGCTCACCAAGTCAGGCCCTCAATGAG. This chain joins TRBV18 and TRBJ2-1; no definite D call. The CDR3 goes on 3 residues after the read ends, and that part is filled in from the germline J gene. Germline values: CDR1 KGHSH, CDR2 LQKENI. The length of the CDR3 is 14 residues. Trimming pared 2 bases from V and 6 bases from J, leaving 11 bases between.

For this clone: With the read ending 3 residues before the CDR3 end, the germline J gene is used to fill in that end. The chain couples TRBV29-1 to TRBJ2-2; TRBD1 might be the D (6 bases). CDR1 is SQVTM and CDR2 is ANQGSEA in the germline V gene. CDR3 length: 13 residues. The CDR3 sequence is CSVGGTRDSPLFF. The sequenced CDR3 bases are TGCAGCGTTGGAGGGACAAGGGATTCACCG.

Turning to this clone: The read comes to an end 3 residues before the CDR3 does, leaving the germline J gene to fill in the end. This chain links TRBV28 with TRBJ2-7, with D maybe TRBD2 (6 bases). The CDR3 spans 12 residues. Germline CDR1 MDHEN, CDR2 SYDVKM. The ends were cut back, 5 bases at V and 6 bases at J, with 11 bases in the middle. The CDR3 here is CASSPAGREQYF. The CDR3 DNA, read in part, is TGTGCCAGCAGTCCAGCGGGTCGCGAG.

A note on this clone: With the read ending 3 residues before the CDR3 end, the germline J gene is used to fill in that end. V and J are TRBV18 and TRBJ2-5; no clear D. Germline lookup yields CDR1 KGHSH and CDR2 LQKENI. This CDR3 spans 13 amino acids. Trimming stripped 2 bases from V and 5 bases from J, with 9 bases between. The sequenced part of the CDR3 DNA is TGTGCCAGCTCACCAGCGCTCCGGGAGACC. This translates into CASSPALRET. The whole CDR3 protein reads CASSPALRETQYF. Looking up the rest from reference TRBV18 and TRBJ2-5 gives the full variable domain: NAGVMQNPRHLVRRRGQEARLRCSPMKGHSHVYWYRQLPEEGLKFMVYLQKENIIDESGMPKERFSAEFPKEGPSILRIQQVVRGDSAAYFCASSPALRETQYFGPGTRLLVL.

In the case of this clone: The read ends 3 residues early relative to the CDR3; the germline J gene fills the gap. The V gene is TRBV16, the J gene TRBJ1-3; D unresolved. The germline CDR1 and CDR2 sequences are KGHSY and FQNENV. The CDR3 is 15 amino acids. V dropped 4 bases and J dropped 2 bases, with 12 bases sitting between them. The covered CDR3 bases are TGTGCCAGCAGCCCTACGAGCTCAACTGGAAACACC. Translating gives CASSPTSSTGNT. The full-length CDR3 reads as CASSPTSSTGNTIYF.

Points on this clone: The CDR3 end is not reached by the read, which stops 3 residues before it; the germline J gene fills it in. The chain carries TRBV19 and TRBJ1-6, with 8 bases fitting TRBD1. The CDR3 contains 16 residues. After removal of 3 bases from V and 7 bases from J, the junction contained 8 bases not matched to a gene. The germline gives CDR1 LNHDA, CDR2 SQIVND (reference sequence). The sequenced part of the CDR3 DNA is TGTGCCAGTAGTATGTTCTCGGGACAGGCGAATTCACCC. Amino acids: CASSMFSGQANSP. The whole CDR3 sequence is CASSMFSGQANSPLHF.

In regard to this clone: Read sequence stops 3 residues before the CDR3 end, and the germline J gene provides the missing end. The V call is TRBV2, the J call TRBJ2-3; 7 bases match TRBD2. CDR1 and CDR2 (germline): SNHLY, FYNNEI. Germline trimming cut 3 bases from V and 2 bases from J; bases unmatched to any gene: 5. There are 15 residues in the CDR3. Incomplete CDR3 DNA: TGTGCCAGCAGTGAGTTTAGCGGGTCCACAGATACG. This gives the protein CASSEFSGSTDT. The entire CDR3 protein reads CASSEFSGSTDTQYF.

To note about this clone: The missing CDR3 end, 3 residues past where the read stops, is filled in from the germline J gene. The V and J genes are TRBV2 and TRBJ1-5; 9 nucleotides match TRBD1. Unmatched junction bases numbered 5, after V lost 4 bases and J lost 4 bases. This CDR3 has 15 amino acids. Germline-derived CDR1 and CDR2 are SNHLY and FYNNEI. The CDR3 bases that were read are TGTGCCAGCAGTGTAAGGGACAGGGAGAATCAGCCC. This sequence encodes CASSVRDRENQP. The whole CDR3 sequence is CASSVRDRENQPQHF. Filled out from reference TRBV2 and TRBJ1-5, the complete variable domain reads EPEVTQTPSHQVTQMGQEVILRCVPISNHLYFYWYRQILGQKVEFLVSFYNNEISEKSEIFDDQFSVERPDGSNFTLKIRSTKLEDSAMYFCASSVRDRENQPQHFGDGTRLSIL.

Comment on this clone: The observed sequence ends 3 residues before the CDR3 terminus, with the missing tail filled in from the germline J gene. V gene TRBV5-1 combines with J gene TRBJ2-1, with 7 positions matching TRBD1. The germline gives CDR1 SGHRS, CDR2 YFSETQ. CDR3 length: 16 amino acids. Germline trimming cut 2 bases from V and 7 bases from J; bases unmatched to any gene: 12. CDR3 amino acids: CASSLRQGVGWNEQFF. The sequenced CDR3 bases are TGCGCCAGCAGCTTAAGACAGGGTGTGGGTTGGAATGAG.

Notes on this clone: The sequenced fragment ends 3 residues before the CDR3 boundary, so the rest is inferred from the germline J gene. The J gene is TRBJ2-2, the V gene TRBV5-1; 7 bases are shared with TRBD2. After removal of 2 bases from V and 3 bases from J, the junction contained 1 base not matched to a gene. Germline CDR1 SGHRS, CDR2 YFSETQ. The length of the CDR3 is 14 residues. Incomplete CDR3 DNA: TGCGCCAGCAGCTTTGCGGGAGACACCGGGGAG. Amino acids: CASSFAGDTGE. The whole CDR3 reads CASSFAGDTGELFF.

Regarding this clone: The CDR3 extends 3 residues past the end of the read, so its final part is completed from the germline J gene. The chain is built from TRBV29-1 and TRBJ2-3; 7 bases line up with TRBD1. Trimming at V came to 6 bases and at J to 6 bases, leaving 6 bases not matched to a gene. Germline V gene data show CDR1 as SQVTM and CDR2 as ANQGSEA. CDR3 length: 12 amino acids. Incomplete CDR3 DNA: TGCAGCGTCGCGACAGGGCAGGATACG. This sequence encodes CSVATGQDT. The entire CDR3 protein is CSVATGQDTQYF.

Remarks on this clone: From the germline J gene comes the end of the CDR3, since the read stops 3 residues before it. The V and J genes are TRBV7-2 and TRBJ2-7, with 9 nucleotides matching TRBD1. Germline lookup yields CDR1 SGHTA and CDR2 FQGNSA. CDR3 length: 14 amino acids. Trimming took 6 bases from V and 2 from J; bases not matched to a gene: 5. The covered CDR3 bases are TGTGCCAGCAGGCCGGGACAGGGTGCCTACGAG. Its translation: CASRPGQGAYE. The CDR3 in full is CASRPGQGAYEQYF.

As regards this clone: The read ends 3 residues before the CDR3 terminus; that terminus is restored from the germline J gene. This sequence joins TRBV6-4 and TRBJ2-1, with 7 bases aligning to TRBD2. The V and J ends lost 5 bases and 5 bases, in that order; junction bases with no gene match: 6. The CDR3 is 14 residues long. In germline, CDR1 is MRHNA, CDR2 SNTAGT. Partial CDR3 DNA: TGTGCCAGCAGTCCAGGGACTACCAACAATGAG. This translates into CASSPGTTNNE. The entire CDR3 is CASSPGTTNNEQFF.

As concerns this clone: The read stops 3 residues short of the end of the CDR3; the missing end is completed from the germline J gene. The gene calls are TRBV20-1 and TRBJ2-5, with 7 bases fitting TRBD1. The CDR3 has 14 amino acids. Per germline, CDR1 DFQATT and CDR2 SNEGSKA (reference sequence). V lost 3 bases to trimming and J lost 5 bases; unmatched junction nucleotides: 9. The sequenced CDR3 bases are TGCAGTGCTAGCGGCCAGGGGGTTCAGGAGACC. Amino acids: CSASGQGVQET. The CDR3 in its entirety is CSASGQGVQETQYF.

Remarks on this clone: The read falls 3 residues short of the CDR3 end, and the missing part is taken from the germline J gene. The rearrangement uses TRBV7-2 and TRBJ2-5; TRBD2 matches at 7 bases. The germline gives CDR1 SGHTA, CDR2 FQGNSA. The CDR3 runs to 15 residues. V gave up 4 bases and J gave up 1 base; unmatched junction bases: 6. This CDR3 is CASSSSGILQETQYF. The covered CDR3 bases are TGTGCCAGCAGCTCTAGCGGAATACTCCAAGAGACC.

Concerning this clone itself: The read ends 3 residues early relative to the CDR3; the germline J gene fills the gap. V and J are TRBV20-1 and TRBJ1-2; weak D call: TRBD1 (6 bases). This CDR3 spans 15 amino acids. V was pared by 4 bases and J by 3 bases, with 18 bases between. The germline V gene has CDR1 DFQATT and CDR2 SNEGSKA (reference sequence). The CDR3 DNA, read in part, is TGCAGTGCTACTACAGGGTTTTCTCGCTACTATGGC. Residues: CSATTGFSRYYG. The whole CDR3 protein is CSATTGFSRYYGYTF.

Notes on this clone: Sequencing ends 3 residues short of the CDR3 end; the germline J gene provides the rest. The chain recombines TRBV20-1 with TRBJ2-7; TRBD1 aligns across 7 bases. The CDR3 is made up of 14 amino acids. In germline, CDR1 is DFQATT, CDR2 SNEGSKA (reference sequence). The ends lost 0 bases at V and 2 bases at J; junction bases unmatched: 4. Partial CDR3 DNA: TGCAGTGCTAGAGATAGCGACAGGGCCTACGAG. It encodes CSARDSDRAYE. The entire CDR3 protein is CSARDSDRAYEQYF.

On this clone: Read sequence stops 3 residues before the CDR3 end, and the germline J gene provides the missing end. The V and J genes are TRBV19 and TRBJ2-3; D perhaps matches TRBD2 (7 bases). This CDR3 comprises 14 residues. Germline V CDR1 and CDR2: LNHDA, SQIVND (reference sequence). The CDR3 sequence: CASSIMGGAQPQYF. CDR3 DNA, as far as it was read: TGTGCCAGTAGTATAATGGGGGGGGCCCAGCCG.

The CDR3 sequence is CASSLNSAYEQYF. CDR3 DNA (partial): TGCGCCAGCAGCTTAAACTCCGCCTACGAG. The chain uses TRBV5-1 and TRBJ2-7; D is unclear. The DNA ends 3 residues before the CDR3 does, and the rest of the CDR3 is filled in from the germline J gene. From germline, CDR1 is SGHRS and CDR2 YFSETQ. This CDR3 has 13 amino acids. V shed 2 bases and J shed 2 bases, with 8 bases lying between them.

Incomplete CDR3 DNA: TGTGCCAGCAGTTTTGGGACTAGCGGGACCTACGAG. This encodes CASSFGTSGTYE. The full-length CDR3 reads as CASSFGTSGTYEQYF. The chain combines TRBV12-3 or TRBV12-4 with TRBJ2-7; 13 bases line up with TRBD2. The DNA ends 3 residues before the CDR3 does, and the rest of the CDR3 is filled in from the germline J gene. The length of the CDR3 is 15 residues. Trimming at V came to 3 bases and at J to 2 bases, leaving 1 base not matched to a gene.

The CDR3 is CASSLTGTDYGYTF. The sequenced CDR3 bases are TGCGCCAGCAGCTTAACCGGGACAGACTATGGC. The chain combines TRBV5-1 with TRBJ1-2; 7 positions agree with TRBD1. Sequencing ends 3 residues short of the CDR3 end; the germline J gene provides the rest. CDR3 length: 14 residues. Trimming cost V 2 bases and J 3 bases; bases outside gene matches: 4. The germline V gene encodes CDR1 SGHRS and CDR2 YFSETQ.

On this clone: The observed sequence ends 3 residues before the CDR3 terminus, with the missing tail filled in from the germline J gene. The chain links TRBV11-2 to TRBJ1-1; no clear D gene. This CDR3 spans 14 amino acids. Germline V gene lookup returns CDR1 SGHAT and CDR2 FQNNGV. CDR3 amino acids: CASSLDLTVKEAFF. The covered CDR3 bases are TGTGCCAGCAGCTTAGATCTCACAGTCAAAGAA.

In regard to this clone: The sequenced fragment ends 3 residues before the CDR3 boundary, so the rest is inferred from the germline J gene. This rearrangement joins TRBV5-1 to TRBJ1-3; 10 bases match TRBD1. Germline CDR1 reads SGHRS; CDR2 reads YFSETQ. The CDR3 length is 16 residues. The V segment lost 2 bases and the J segment 2 bases; nucleotides outside the gene matches: 4. CDR3 DNA, as far as it was read: TGCGCCAGCAGCTTTAGACAGGGGGCGACTGGAAACACC. Translated: CASSFRQGATGNT. Given in full, the CDR3 is CASSFRQGATGNTIYF.

In regard to this clone: The read ends 3 residues shy of where the CDR3 ends; the end is completed using the germline J gene. The gene calls are TRBV19 and TRBJ2-3; TRBD2 agrees at 14 bases. The germline V gene has CDR1 LNHDA and CDR2 SQIVND (reference sequence). The CDR3 is made up of 16 amino acids. The sequenced CDR3 bases are TGTGCCAGTAGTTCAGGACTAGCGGGAGGTCAAGAGACG. Residues: CASSSGLAGGQET. The entire CDR3 reads CASSSGLAGGQETQYF.

With regard to this clone: The read falls 3 residues short of the CDR3 end, and the missing part is taken from the germline J gene. The V gene is TRBV5-6, the J gene TRBJ1-4; 8 bases are a match to TRBD1. J lost 8 bases, V lost 3 bases, and 9 bases had no gene match. CDR1 is SGHDT and CDR2 is YYEEEE in the germline V gene. The CDR3 is 15 amino acids. CDR3 DNA (partial): TGTGCCAGCAGCTACTATACAGGGGGAAGGGAAAAA. Its translation: CASSYYTGGREK. The whole CDR3 is CASSYYTGGREKLFF.

About this clone itself: The read finishes 3 residues shy of the CDR3 end, and the germline J gene is used to complete it. This chain links TRBV20-1 with TRBJ2-7, with TRBD2 as a possible D gene (6 bases). Germline CDR1 DFQATT, CDR2 SNEGSKA (reference sequence). The CDR3 sequence is 14 residues long. Trimming shortened V by 4 bases and J by 0 bases, and 13 bases separated the two germline ends. The CDR3 protein is CSAIRSSGSYEQYF. The sequenced part of the CDR3 DNA is TGCAGTGCTATACGGAGTAGCGGCTCCTACGAG.

The DNA read from the CDR3 is TGCAGTGCTAGGGACTCCCACCGGGAG. Its translation is CSARDSHRE. The full CDR3 sequence reads CSARDSHRELFF. The chain is built from TRBV20-1 and TRBJ2-2, with a tentative D call TRBD2 (5 bases). The read terminates 3 residues before the CDR3 end, so the remaining end is supplied by the germline J gene. CDR3 size: 12 residues. Per germline, CDR1 DFQATT and CDR2 SNEGSKA (reference sequence). The V end lost 3 bases, the J end lost 9 bases, and 11 bases lay between the germline ends.